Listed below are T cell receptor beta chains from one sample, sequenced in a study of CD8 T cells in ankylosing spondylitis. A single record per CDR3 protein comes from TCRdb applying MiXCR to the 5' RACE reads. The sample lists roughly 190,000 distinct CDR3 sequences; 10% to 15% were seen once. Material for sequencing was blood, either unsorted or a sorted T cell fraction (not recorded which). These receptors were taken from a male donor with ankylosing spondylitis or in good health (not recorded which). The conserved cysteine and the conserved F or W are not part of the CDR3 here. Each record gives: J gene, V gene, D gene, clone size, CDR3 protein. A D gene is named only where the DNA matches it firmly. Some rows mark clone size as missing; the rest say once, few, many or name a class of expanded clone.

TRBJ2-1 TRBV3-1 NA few ASSQDGVAELYNEQF
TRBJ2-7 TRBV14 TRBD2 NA ASRTSGDYEQY
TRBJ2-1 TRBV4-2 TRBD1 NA ASSPSRRDRRYNEQF
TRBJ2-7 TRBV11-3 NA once ASSARDIGSSYEQY
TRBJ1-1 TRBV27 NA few ASKTSTGEAF
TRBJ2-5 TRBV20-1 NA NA SAAVPKETQY
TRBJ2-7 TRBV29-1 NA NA SVLPAHTSYEQY
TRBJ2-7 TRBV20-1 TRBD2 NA SASSGGGYEQY
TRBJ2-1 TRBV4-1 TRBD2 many ASSQGPRAGERSYNEQF
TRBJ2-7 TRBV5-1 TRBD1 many ASSTGQGAYEQY
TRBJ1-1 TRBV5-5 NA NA ASSLDLGAEAF
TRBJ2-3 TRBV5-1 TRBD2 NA ASSPRGGPTPDTQY
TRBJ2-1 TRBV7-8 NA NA ASTKRGYNEQF
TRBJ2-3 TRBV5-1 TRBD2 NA ASSLEAGGLVYPDTQY
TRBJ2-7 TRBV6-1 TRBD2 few ASLEDQRGTYEQY
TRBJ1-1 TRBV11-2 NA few ASSFREGGNTEAF
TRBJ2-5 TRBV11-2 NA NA ASSFPGDGTQY
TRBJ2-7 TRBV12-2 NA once ASRLEGRDISYEQY
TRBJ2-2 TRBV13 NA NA ATPTESRTGELF
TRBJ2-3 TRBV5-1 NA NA ASSSEVKPAQY
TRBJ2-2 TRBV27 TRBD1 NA ASSRTGGNTGELF
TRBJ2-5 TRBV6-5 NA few ASSYSGAEGETQY
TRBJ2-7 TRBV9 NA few ASSVMGSGEQY
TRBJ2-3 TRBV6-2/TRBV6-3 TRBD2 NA ASSFTTSADTQY
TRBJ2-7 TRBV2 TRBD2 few ASSELAGTYEQY
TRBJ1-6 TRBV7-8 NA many ASSYRVYNSPLH
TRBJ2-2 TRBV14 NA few ASSQDFTGELF
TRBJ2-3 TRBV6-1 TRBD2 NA ASSLAGGRSTDTQY
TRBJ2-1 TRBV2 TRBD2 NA ASSSGTSGSPGYNEQF
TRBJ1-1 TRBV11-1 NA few ASSPRGVTEAF
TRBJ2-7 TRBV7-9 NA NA ASSFGIPEEQY
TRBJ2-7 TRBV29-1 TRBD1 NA SVEDPDREYEQY
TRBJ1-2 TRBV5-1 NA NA ASSLAKIPRQANYGYT
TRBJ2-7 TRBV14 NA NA ASSQVMGDEQY
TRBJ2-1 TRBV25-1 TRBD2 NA ASSWTSGKLAEQF
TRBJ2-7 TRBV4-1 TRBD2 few ASSQTSRTYEQY
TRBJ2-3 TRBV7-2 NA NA ASSLFGGADTQY
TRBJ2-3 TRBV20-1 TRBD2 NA SAKPPVLAMNADTQY
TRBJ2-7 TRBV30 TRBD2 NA AWGLGGGSYEQY
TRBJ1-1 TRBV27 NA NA ASSPRGRVNTEAF
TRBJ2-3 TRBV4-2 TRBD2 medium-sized ASSQDLAGGTDTQY
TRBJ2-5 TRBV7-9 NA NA ASSKRGGSGQETQY
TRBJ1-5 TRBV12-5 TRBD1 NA ASGLPSQGSNQPQH